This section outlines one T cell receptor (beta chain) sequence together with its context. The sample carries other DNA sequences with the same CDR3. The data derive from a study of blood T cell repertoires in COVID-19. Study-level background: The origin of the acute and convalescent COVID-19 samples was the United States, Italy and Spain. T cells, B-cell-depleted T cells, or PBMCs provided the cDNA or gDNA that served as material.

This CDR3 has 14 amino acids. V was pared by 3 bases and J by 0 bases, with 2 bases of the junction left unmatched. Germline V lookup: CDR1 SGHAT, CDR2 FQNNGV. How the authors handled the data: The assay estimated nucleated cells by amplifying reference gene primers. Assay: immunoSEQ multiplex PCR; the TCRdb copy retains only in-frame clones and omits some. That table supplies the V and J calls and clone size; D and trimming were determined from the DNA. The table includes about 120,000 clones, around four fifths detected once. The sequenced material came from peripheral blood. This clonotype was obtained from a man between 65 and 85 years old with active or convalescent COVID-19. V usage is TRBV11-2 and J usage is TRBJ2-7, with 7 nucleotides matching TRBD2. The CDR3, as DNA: TGTGCCAGCAGCTTGACGGGAGGCTCCTACGAGCAGTACTTC. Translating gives CASSLTGGSYEQYF.